The present entry profiles one T cell receptor beta chain with its context. Antigen unknown. These data belong to a study of CD4 T cells in relation to SARS-CoV-2 and coronaviruses. At the level of the study: PBMCs were cultured with antigen for roughly nine days before TCR beta sequencing. Negative control cultures got HIV-1 Nef peptides or no peptide.

Sequenced by immunoSEQ multiplex PCR; TCRdb stores in-frame clones only, minus some. The data show about 19,000 clones, about 80% seen once. Unexposed donor CD4+ T cells date from 2011-2018, before the COVID-19 pandemic. Isolation of CD4+ T cells took place after around 11 days in culture. As cell numbers allowed, unexposed-donor CD4+ T cells faced SARS-CoV-2 S/N and four cold-coronavirus spikes. The TCR originated in a human donor in good health. Specimen: CD4+ T cells from PBMCs, cultured in vitro.

The CDR3 DNA sequence: TGCAGTGCTAGTCTCAGCGGCAATGAGCAGTTCTTC. This sequence encodes CSASLSGNEQFF. The J gene is TRBJ2-1, the V gene TRBV20-1; tentative D call: TRBD2 (5 bases). Trimming took 3 bases from V and 6 from J, leaving 9 bases between them. Per the germline V gene, CDR1 is DFQATT and CDR2 is SNEGSKA (reference sequence). CDR3 length equals 12 residues.